The TCR beta chain described here comes from a study of T-cell memory formation after mild COVID-19. This CDR3 is built from 16 residues. V gave up 4 bases and J gave up 0 bases; unmatched junction bases: 6. Germline CDR1 and CDR2: SGHRS and YFSETQ. Study-level findings and limits: Chiefly within CM and EM were the contracting CD4+ clones; CD8+ ones were within EMRA.

This clonotype was observed a few times. Its cognate antigen is unknown. Each CDR3 protein is one row after TCRdb ran MiXCR on the 5' RACE reads. Here the sample spans approximately 570,000 distinct CDR3 sequences, under 20% being singletons. The receptor was derived from an adult woman who had mild COVID-19 (a few samples of this study predate the infection). Cell type and time point are not known. Sequenced sample: PBMCs or a T cell subset sorted from them (not recorded which). V is TRBV5-1 and J is TRBJ2-3, with TRBD1 matching 9 bases. DNA for the CDR3: TGCGCCAGCAGCCCGACAGGACAGGGGAGCACAGATACGCAGTATTTT. Its protein is CASSPTGQGSTDTQYF.